Given below is one T cell receptor (beta chain) in context. Its antigen is currently unknown. The germline gene is not matched at one end of the junction; a read error may be the cause. This sample was taken from a study of tumor-infiltrating lymphocytes in primary liver carcinoma. Study-wide results and caveats: Presence in all five tumor regions was observed for only about 7-24% of top clones. Tumors carried a top-250-clone fraction significantly exceeding that of blood (p = 0.039). Tumor-adjacent and tumor-blood pairs showed less overlap than tumor region pairs.

Per germline, CDR1 MDHEN and CDR2 SYDVKM. The CDR3 covers 15 residues. Taking about 18-30 mg of unsorted bulk tissue, the authors co-extracted RNA and DNA. Researchers generated TCR beta cDNA from approximately 450 ng of total RNA, relying on a constant-region primer. Construction of TCR beta libraries relied on three successive nested multiplex PCR rounds employing slightly modified ARM-PCR. Both of the initial two PCR rounds ran for about 11 cycles and employed TRBV1-TRBV30 forward primers alongside a C-beta reverse primer. A single record per CDR3 protein comes from TCRdb applying MiXCR to the multiplex PCR reads. The sample lists under 130,000 distinct CDR3 sequences, roughly 85% occurring once.

This receptor was obtained from a man aged 35-49 years with primary liver carcinoma and hepatitis B virus infection. The chain combines TRBV28 with TRBJ2-1; TRBD2 matches at 9 bases. Sequenced input: liver tumor tissue from sampling region 3. The subset denotes: tumor region T3, left-lateral pole. CDR3 protein: CVSRNSGSSYNGQFF. The CDR3 DNA sequence: TGTGTCAGCAGAAATAGCGGGAGCTCCTACAATGGGCAGTTCTTC.